The clone carrying this T cell receptor (beta chain) was seen a few times. Its specificity is unknown. The data were taken from a study of T cell repertoires in cytomegalovirus infection. The V and J ends lost 5 bases and 3 bases, in that order; junction bases with no gene match: 6. Germline V lookup: CDR1 SEHNR, CDR2 FQNEAQ (reference sequence). This CDR3 has 15 residues. TCRdb independently ran MiXCR on the reads; one entry per CDR3 protein. The sample has about 900,000 distinct CDR3 sequences; roughly 30% are singletons. Sequencing used cultured CD8+ T cells from PBMCs, obtained from culture after CMV antigen stimulation. J is TRBJ1-1 and V is TRBV7-9; 10 nucleotides agree with TRBD1. The receptor comes from a human donor in good health (CMV status not recorded). Some clones in this sample may be carry-over from other donors' samples. The CDR3 is CASSASGTGDTEAFF. The CDR3 DNA reads TGTGCCAGCAGCGCATCCGGGACAGGGGACACTGAAGCTTTCTTT. Full variable domain (outside the CDR3, taken from reference TRBV7-9 and TRBJ1-1): DTGVSQNPRHKITKRGQNVTFRCDPISEHNRLYWYRQTLGQGPEFLTYFQNEAQLEKSRLLSDRFSAERPKGSFSTLEIQRTEQGDSAMYLCASSASGTGDTEAFFGQGTRLTVV.